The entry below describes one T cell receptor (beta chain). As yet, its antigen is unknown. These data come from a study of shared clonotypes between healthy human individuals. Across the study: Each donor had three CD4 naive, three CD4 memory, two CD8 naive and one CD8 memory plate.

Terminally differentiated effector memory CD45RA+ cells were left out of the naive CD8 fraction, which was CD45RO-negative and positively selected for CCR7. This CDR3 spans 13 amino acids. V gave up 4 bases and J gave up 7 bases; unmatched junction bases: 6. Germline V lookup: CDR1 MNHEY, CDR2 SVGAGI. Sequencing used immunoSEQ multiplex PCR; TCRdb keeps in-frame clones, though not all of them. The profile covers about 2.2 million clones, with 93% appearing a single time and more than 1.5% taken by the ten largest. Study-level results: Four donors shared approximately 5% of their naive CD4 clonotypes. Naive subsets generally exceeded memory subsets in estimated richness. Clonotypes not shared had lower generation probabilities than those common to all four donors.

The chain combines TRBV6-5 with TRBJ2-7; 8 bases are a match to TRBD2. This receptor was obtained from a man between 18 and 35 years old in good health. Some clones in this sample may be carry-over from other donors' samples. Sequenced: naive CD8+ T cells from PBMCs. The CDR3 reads CASSSGRAGEQYF. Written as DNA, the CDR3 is TGTGCCAGCAGTTCCGGGAGGGCCGGGGAGCAGTACTTC.